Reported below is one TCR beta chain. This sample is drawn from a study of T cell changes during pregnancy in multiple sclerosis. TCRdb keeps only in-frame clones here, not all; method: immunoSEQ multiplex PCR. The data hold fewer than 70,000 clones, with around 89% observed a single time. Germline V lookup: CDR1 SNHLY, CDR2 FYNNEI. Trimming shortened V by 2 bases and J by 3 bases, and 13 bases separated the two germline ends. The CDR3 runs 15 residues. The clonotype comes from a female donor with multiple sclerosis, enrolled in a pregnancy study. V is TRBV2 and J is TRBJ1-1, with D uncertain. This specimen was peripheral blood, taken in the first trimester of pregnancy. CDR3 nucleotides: TGTGCCAGCAGTGAAAGGGAAAACGGGGACACTGAAGCTTTCTTT. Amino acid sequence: CASSERENGDTEAFF.